This T cell receptor beta chain came from a study of shared clonotypes between healthy human individuals. Assay used: immunoSEQ multiplex PCR; TCRdb lists only in-frame clones, some missing. In the table there are hundreds of thousands of clones, roughly 73% of which are singletons. CDR3 length equals 13 residues. The V end lost 7 bases, the J end lost 1 base, and 10 bases lay between the germline ends. Looked up from germline, CDR1 is MNHNS and CDR2 is SASEGT. The table lists this clone with a few counts. This sequence joins TRBV6-1 and TRBJ1-1; D perhaps matches TRBD1 (6 bases). The source of this sequence is a woman younger than 45 in good health. Sequences were obtained from memory CD4+ T cells sorted from blood. Stated subset: CD45RA-negative fraction. The CDR3 DNA follows: TGTGCCAGCAAGCTGACAGGGAACACTGAAGCTTTCTTT. Translated: CASKLTGNTEAFF.